These T cell receptor beta chains were read from a single sample in a study of graft-versus-host responses after intestinal transplantation. TCRdb's table, derived via immunoSEQ multiplex PCR, lists solely in-frame clones and lacks some. The sample has about 130,000 clones, 92% seen once. Their antigens are not known. The sample in question was unstimulated CD4+ T cells sorted from spleen or lymph node cells, obtained before intestinal transplant. The receptors come from a human donor who received an intestinal transplant. Both conserved end residues are part of each CDR3.

CDR3 protein,V gene,J gene
CASRPPGNSGNTIYF,TRBV6-5,TRBJ1-3
CASSLGTLKNIQYF,TRBV7-2,TRBJ2-4
CASSLRTVDHEQYF,TRBV5-1,TRBJ2-7
CASKTSGSYEQYF,TRBV6-1,TRBJ2-7
CASSYSGNLNTEAFF,TRBV6-5,TRBJ1-1
CASSYAYEQYF,TRBV18,TRBJ2-7
CASSEVYSTGELFF,TRBV6-1,TRBJ2-2
CASSPHRGPNEQYF,TRBV16,TRBJ2-7
CASSGGTSPYEQYF,TRBV28,TRBJ2-7
CAISDRRGQETQYF,TRBV10-3,TRBJ2-5
CASSLGGADYGYTF,TRBV5-4,TRBJ1-2
CASSLEGQPARDEQYF,TRBV11-2,TRBJ2-7
CAWSVTRDYGYTF,TRBV30,TRBJ1-2
CASSLGQKLAETQYF,TRBV5-6,TRBJ2-5
CASRGVDEKLFF,TRBV6-5,TRBJ1-4
CASSQERLVIAGELFF,TRBV14,TRBJ2-2
CAIRAPEEKRGYGYTF,TRBV10-3,TRBJ1-2
CASSARQFPYGYTF,TRBV6-1,TRBJ1-2
CASSPLGLAGFTDTQYF,TRBV18,TRBJ2-3
CASRTSGRETQYF,TRBV6-5,TRBJ2-5
CASSPGTSGRPDTQYF,TRBV5-4,TRBJ2-3
CASSLRTSGTDTQYF,TRBV7-3,TRBJ2-3
CAISEQGSEQYF,TRBV10-3,TRBJ2-7
CASSYGSVINNSPLHF,TRBV6-5,TRBJ1-6
CASSFKGFGEKLFF,TRBV5-4,TRBJ1-4
CSVEVATPNEQFF,TRBV29-1,TRBJ2-1
CASRLAYEQYF,TRBV21-1,TRBJ2-7
CASSLAGGASDTQYF,TRBV5-1,TRBJ2-3
CASSPTGGPTDTQYF,TRBV18,TRBJ2-3
CASRTSGITDTQYF,TRBV28,TRBJ2-3
CASSLEGTSGLGGKNIQYF,TRBV7-2,TRBJ2-4
CASSPSSYEQYF,TRBV11-3,TRBJ2-7
CAWKTGTGGREQYF,TRBV30,TRBJ2-5
CASSLYHRGRSPLHF,TRBV27,TRBJ1-6
CASSLALTSSHEQFF,TRBV7-2,TRBJ2-1
CASSQDRGKVNQPQHF,TRBV28,TRBJ1-5
CASSFAGMRDYEQYF,TRBV28,TRBJ2-7
CASSFGQQLYGYTF,TRBV7-8,TRBJ1-2
CASSPSGSYEQYF,TRBV28,TRBJ2-7
CASKGGRVIGELFF,TRBV2,TRBJ2-2
CASSLLGFTYEQYF,TRBV5-1,TRBJ2-7
CAWTGLAGDLYNEQFF,TRBV30,TRBJ2-1
CASSLATGIGQPQHF,TRBV5-6,TRBJ1-5
CASSLTGPPRDEQFF,TRBV5-1,TRBJ2-1
CASSLMAGGPDEQFF,TRBV11-3,TRBJ2-1
CTAGGRDTEAFF,TRBV28,TRBJ1-1